The TCR beta chain under discussion was sequenced for a study of blood T cell repertoires in COVID-19 (TCRdb year 2020). In the study overall: Collaborator samples came from the United States, Italy and Spain and covered acute and convalescent phases of COVID-19. The prospective study material was composed of cDNA or gDNA derived from T cells, B-cell-depleted T cells, or PBMCs. Subjects who had been exposed to COVID-19, were actively infected with it, or had recovered from it provided the deeply sampled blood TCRbeta repertoires that made up the dataset. A freely available public database, intended as a resource for researchers studying the immune response to SARS-CoV-2, is where the repertoires were released. Samples came from the ongoing ImmuneRACE study (first 160 participants) plus 1,254 subjects from 6 global collaborators. A de-identified subject ID, COVID-19 status, age in years and sex were almost always included in the sample metadata. Where available, HLA class I and class II types were obtained from metadata supplied by the sample provider rather than from assay-based typing. Points the paper makes about the study in general: Clinical and demographic metadata were provided uncurated, with the amount varying by source and participant.

The immunoSEQ Assay, a bias-controlled multiplex PCR, was used to amplify TCRbeta CDR3 regions from genomic DNA. In the paper's pipeline: Within the assay, amplification of reference gene primers was used to estimate how many nucleated cells each sample contained. Sequence reads were collapsed and filtered to measure the absolute abundance of every unique TCRbeta CDR3 rearrangement. For each sample, productive Simpson clonality was calculated as the square root of Simpson's diversity index across productive rearrangements. Entries here come from immuneACCESS through TCRdb and include only in-frame sequences with V and J called. Some clones fail to appear in such tables; in the studies checked, an unresolved V gene covers under half of the shortfall, and the cause of the remainder is unknown. From that table come the V and J calls and clone size; the DNA was used to work out D and trimming. Here the sample has about 100,000 clones; just over 90% occur a single time. The ten largest account for approximately 2% of the sample.

Each collaborating institution followed its own protocols to collect whole blood in K2EDTA tubes. Collaborator samples were shipped for TCRbeta analysis as frozen whole blood, isolated PBMCs, or DNA extracted from either sample type. A remark on this clone: Its binding antigen is unknown. Per-base quality was not reported, and no clone a single base away is much larger than it.

CDR1 SGHDN and CDR2 FVKESK are derived from the germline V gene. The germline V and J ends show losses of 1 base and 7 bases respectively, and no gene match explains 7 bases of the junction. Including cysteine and phenylalanine, the CDR3 has 15 amino acids. Only the CDR3 region is kept as DNA, spanning 45 bases read in frame from base 1. The sequence came from a man aged 45 to 65 with active COVID-19. The sequencing sample was made of peripheral blood. The chain uses TRBV14 and TRBJ1-2; 9 central nucleotides agree with TRBD1. Here is the DNA: TGTGCCAGCAGCCAAGTACGGGGACAGGGCGCTGGCTACACCTTC. It translates as CASSQVRGQGAGYTF.